This T cell receptor (beta chain) came from a study of T cell repertoires in aging, cancer and after chemotherapy. Study information: Donors were grouped into six age bands spanning 30 or younger through 70 or older. The whole study produced a dataset of several million TCR reads. Overall study findings and caveats: Age-matched healthy donors had significantly more diverse, less clonal blood TCR repertoires than untreated cancer patients.

CDR1 SGHNT and CDR2 YENEEA come from the germline V gene. This CDR3 contains 15 residues. V was shortened by 3 bases and J by 8 bases, with 16 bases between the two germline ends. Multiplex touch-down PCR with TRB-A/B primers amplified rearranged V-D-J TRB sequences. One entry per CDR3 protein, called by TCRdb with MiXCR from the multiplex PCR reads. The sample contains almost 5,000 distinct CDR3 sequences, roughly 20% of which appear only once. About this clonotype itself: No antigen is known for it.

TCR beta rearrangements were amplified from peripheral blood genomic DNA. The sequence was collected from a human donor in good health. The donor label of this sample is uncertain. Material for sequencing was blood. V usage is TRBV11-3 and J usage is TRBJ1-4; no clear D gene. CDR3 amino acids: CASSLTGDGREKLFF. The DNA of the CDR3 is TGTGCCAGCAGCTTGACCGGAGATGGGAGGGAAAAACTGTTTTTT.